The 24 T cell receptor beta chains below all came from one sample that was sequenced in a study of OX40 agonist ivuxolimab in advanced cancers. Libraries were prepared by immunoSEQ multiplex PCR; TCRdb keeps only in-frame clonotypes and omits some of them. Among about 79,000 clones listed, around 92% were seen once. The material was CD4+ or CD8+ T cells sorted from blood, obtained in a trial of the OX40 agonist ivuxolimab. The receptors were sampled from an adult with an advanced solid tumor such as melanoma, head and neck, liver or kidney cancer.

This chain connects TRBV19 to TRBJ2-2; tentative D call: TRBD2 (5 bases). This CDR3 has 15 amino acids. Germline CDR1 and CDR2: LNHDA and SQIVND (reference sequence). The V and J ends lost 6 bases and 1 base respectively, with 12 bases between them. DNA of the CDR3: TGTGCCAGTAGGCTACCCGGAGGGAACACCGGGGAGCTGTTTTTT. Translation: CASRLPGGNTGELFF.

V usage is TRBV6-6 and J usage is TRBJ2-7; 7 bases are a match to TRBD1. Looked up from germline, CDR1 is MNHNY and CDR2 is SVGAGI (reference sequence). The CDR3 is 14 residues long. J gave up 0 bases and V 7 bases, and 6 bases lay outside the gene matches. The DNA of the CDR3 is TGTGCCAGCATCAAGGACAGGAGCTCCTACGAGCAGTACTTC. Translation gives CASIKDRSSYEQYF.

V usage is TRBV5-8 and J usage is TRBJ2-2; tentatively, D is TRBD2 (7 bases). The CDR3 runs to 13 residues. V dropped 7 bases and J dropped 7 bases, with 14 bases sitting between them. CDR1 SGHTS and CDR2 YDEGEE come from the germline V gene. The DNA of the CDR3 is TGTGCCAGCGAGGGGGGGCGCCTCGGGGAGCTGTTTTTT. This gives the protein CASEGGRLGELFF.

This chain links TRBV19 with TRBJ2-6; D unresolved. The V gene's germline CDR1 is LNHDA and CDR2 SQIVND (reference sequence). The CDR3 loop spans 17 amino acids. V lost 5 bases and J 0 bases, leaving 14 bases between the germline ends. The CDR3 loop is CASSLAVTTSGANVLTF. CDR3 coding DNA: TGTGCCAGTAGTTTGGCGGTAACTACCTCTGGGGCCAACGTCCTGACTTTC.

This clone appeared a few times. The chain combines TRBV2 with TRBJ2-1; 7 positions match TRBD2. The germline V gene has CDR1 SNHLY and CDR2 FYNNEI. This CDR3 spans 15 amino acids. Germline trimming cut 7 bases from V and 5 bases from J; bases unmatched to any gene: 11. The chain's CDR3 is CASINLAELNNEQFF. For the CDR3, the DNA is TGTGCCAGCATAAATCTAGCGGAACTAAACAATGAGCAGTTCTTC. Full variable domain (outside the CDR3, taken from reference TRBV2 and TRBJ2-1): EPEVTQTPSHQVTQMGQEVILRCVPISNHLYFYWYRQILGQKVEFLVSFYNNEISEKSEIFDDQFSVERPDGSNFTLKIRSTKLEDSAMYFCASINLAELNNEQFFGPGTRLTVL.

V usage is TRBV5-1 and J usage is TRBJ1-1; D remains unclear. Germline assignment: CDR1 SGHRS and CDR2 YFSETQ. The V gene lost 0 bases and the J gene lost 4 bases, with 10 bases spanning the gap. The CDR3 totals 14 residues. As DNA, the CDR3 is TGCGCCAGCAGCTTGGAAAGCGGGTTCACTGAAGCTTTCTTT. Translated: CASSLESGFTEAFF. Combining the CDR3 with reference TRBV5-1 and TRBJ1-1 gives the whole variable domain KAGVTQTPRYLIKTRGQQVTLSCSPISGHRSVSWYQQTPGQGLQFLFEYFSETQRNKGNFPGRFSGRQFSNSRSEMNVSTLELGDSALYLCASSLESGFTEAFFGQGTRLTVV.

The chain links TRBV28 to TRBJ2-5, with D perhaps matching TRBD2 (5 bases). TRBJ2-7 matches the DNA end more closely, so the J call is doubtful. Looked up from germline, CDR1 is MDHEN and CDR2 is SYDVKM. The CDR3 consists of 12 residues. The CDR3 DNA reads as TGTGCCACCAACTCGGACTTCTACGAGCAGTACTTC. This gives the protein CATNSDFYEQYF.

The CDR3 coding sequence is TGCGCCAGTCGGCCTTGGACCCAGCCGGGTGAGCAGTACTTC. Translating gives CASRPWTQPGEQYF. J is TRBJ2-5 and V is TRBV5-1, with D hard to call. Trimming removed 8 bases at V and 11 bases at J, with 25 bases between. The germline V gene encodes CDR1 SGHRS and CDR2 YFSETQ. This CDR3 has 14 amino acids.

The chain links TRBV15 to TRBJ2-5; possibly TRBD2 for D (5 bases). CDR3 length equals 15 residues. Trimming pared 0 bases from V and 1 base from J, leaving 9 bases between. Per the germline V gene, CDR1 is LNHNV and CDR2 is YYDKDF (reference sequence). The chain's CDR3 is CATSRDSAVQETQYF. As DNA, the CDR3 is TGTGCCACCAGCAGAGATAGCGCGGTCCAAGAGACCCAGTACTTC.

The rearrangement links TRBV6-1 to TRBJ2-2, with unresolved D. This CDR3 comprises 14 residues. Looked up from germline, CDR1 is MNHNS and CDR2 is SASEGT. The germline V and J ends were trimmed by 6 bases and 4 bases, with 12 bases remaining between them. Here the CDR3 reads CASRGQVLTGELFF. The CDR3 DNA follows: TGTGCCAGCAGGGGCCAGGTTCTCACCGGGGAGCTGTTTTTT.

The chain links TRBV15 to TRBJ1-2; D gene uncertain. The V end was cut by 3 bases, the J end by 5 bases, with 10 bases between. This CDR3 has 13 amino acids. Per the germline V gene, CDR1 is LNHNV and CDR2 is YYDKDF (reference sequence). The CDR3 sequence is CATSSGVRYGYTF. DNA of the CDR3: TGTGCCACCAGCAGTGGGGTACGGTATGGCTACACCTTC.

This clone showed up just once. V gene TRBV2 combines with J gene TRBJ2-5; D not certain. CDR3 length equals 14 residues. V was shortened by 0 bases and J by 7 bases, with 12 bases between the two germline ends. Germline CDR1 is SNHLY and CDR2 is FYNNEI. CDR3 bases: TGTGCCAGCAGTGAAGCGGACCTGGTAGGGACCCAGTACTTC. It translates to CASSEADLVGTQYF. Drawing the rest from reference TRBV2 and TRBJ2-5, the complete variable domain is EPEVTQTPSHQVTQMGQEVILRCVPISNHLYFYWYRQILGQKVEFLVSFYNNEISEKSEIFDDQFSVERPDGSNFTLKIRSTKLEDSAMYFCASSEADLVGTQYFGPGTRLLVL.

The chain joins TRBV19 to TRBJ1-2, with 7 bases lining up with TRBD1. Per germline, CDR1 LNHDA and CDR2 SQIVND (reference sequence). This CDR3 contains 13 residues. After removal of 6 bases from V and 3 bases from J, the junction contained 4 bases not matched to a gene. Written as DNA, the CDR3 is TGTGCCAGTAGAGACAGGGTTGACTATGGCTACACCTTC. This codes for CASRDRVDYGYTF.

The J gene is TRBJ2-3, the V gene TRBV4-2, with no clear D. The V end was cut by 4 bases, the J end by 2 bases, with 16 bases between. This CDR3 comprises 16 residues. The V gene's germline CDR1 is LGHNA and CDR2 YNFKEQ. CDR3 protein: CASSRALIRPTDTQYF. DNA for the CDR3: TGTGCCAGCAGCCGAGCCCTAATTCGCCCCACAGATACGCAGTATTTT.

The rearrangement uses TRBV7-3 and TRBJ2-7; possible D gene TRBD2, 5 bases. The CDR3 consists of 13 residues. V lost 1 base, J lost 3 bases, and 7 bases lay in between. Germline CDR1 is SGHTA and CDR2 is FQGTGA. The CDR3 DNA is TGTGCCAGCAGCTTAAACGGGGACTACGAGCAGTACTTC. Its translation is CASSLNGDYEQYF.

This clone has more than one count but fewer than ten. The J gene is TRBJ2-6, the V gene TRBV6-5; D uncertain. Germline V gene lookup returns CDR1 MNHEY and CDR2 SVGAGI. V was cut by 3 bases and J by 4 bases, with 13 bases left in between. CDR3 size: 16 residues. CDR3 in amino acids: CASSYYLGTGANVLTF. CDR3 nucleotides: TGTGCCAGCAGTTATTATTTAGGTACGGGGGCCAACGTCCTGACTTTC.

This chain joins TRBV7-6 and TRBJ1-3; the D is unclear. The germline V and J ends were trimmed by 5 bases and 0 bases, with 8 bases remaining between them. The length of the CDR3 is 14 residues. Looked up from germline, CDR1 is SGHVS and CDR2 is FNYEAQ. The CDR3 bases are TGTGCCAGCAGCCCTAGGTCCTCTGGAAACACCATATATTTT. As protein: CASSPRSSGNTIYF.

The sample holds a few counts of this clone. The chain joins TRBV30 to TRBJ1-2; 10 nucleotides agree with TRBD1. CDR1 is GTSNPN and CDR2 is SVGIG in the germline V gene (reference sequence). CDR3 length: 18 amino acids. Trimming cost V 0 bases and J 2 bases; bases outside gene matches: 12. CDR3 loop: CAWSVRYTGTGVNYGYTF. The DNA for the CDR3 is TGTGCCTGGAGTGTACGCTACACCGGGACAGGGGTAAACTATGGCTACACCTTC. Variable domain in full (rest from reference TRBV30 and TRBJ1-2): SQTIHQWPATLVQPVGSPLSLECTVEGTSNPNLYWYRQAAGRGLQLLFYSVGIGQISSEVPQNLSASRPQDRQFILSSKKLLLSDSGFYLCAWSVRYTGTGVNYGYTFGSGTRLTVV.

This chain links TRBV5-8 with TRBJ1-4; no reliable D call. This CDR3 is built from 13 residues. CDR1 is SGHTS, CDR2 YDEGEE, per germline. Trimming stripped 2 bases from V and 8 bases from J, with 10 bases between. The DNA for the CDR3 is TGTGCCAGCAGCTTCGGCGTTGCGGAAAAACTGTTTTTT. Residues: CASSFGVAEKLFF.

This clone appeared a few times. V usage is TRBV30 and J usage is TRBJ1-5; D might be TRBD1 (5 bases). The CDR3 contains 13 residues. Germline V lookup: CDR1 GTSNPN, CDR2 SVGIG (reference sequence). V was pared by 2 bases and J by 5 bases, with 10 bases between. The CDR3 DNA reads as TGTGCCTGGAGTCCCGCGGGGGATCAGCCCCAGCATTTT. Protein sequence: CAWSPAGDQPQHF.

The genes are TRBV5-1 and TRBJ1-1; perhaps TRBD1 as D (5 bases). V dropped 4 bases and J dropped 6 bases, with 10 bases sitting between them. The CDR3 runs to 12 residues. Looked up from germline, CDR1 is SGHRS and CDR2 is YFSETQ. The chain's CDR3 is CASSREGAEAFF. The CDR3 bases are TGCGCCAGCAGCAGGGAAGGGGCTGAAGCTTTCTTT.

The chain is built from TRBV30 and TRBJ2-5; TRBD1 matches 10 bases. The CDR3 consists of 13 residues. Germline assignment: CDR1 GTSNPN and CDR2 SVGIG (reference sequence). Trimming removed 3 bases from V and 4 bases from J; junction bases left unmatched: 2. CDR3 residues: CAWRGTGVETQYF. Here the CDR3 DNA reads TGTGCCTGGAGAGGGACAGGGGTAGAGACCCAGTACTTC.

The rearrangement uses TRBV4-2 and TRBJ2-7; D ambiguous. CDR3 length: 12 amino acids. V was trimmed by 0 bases and J by 4 bases, leaving 4 bases between them. Germline assignment: CDR1 LGHNA and CDR2 YNFKEQ. As DNA, the CDR3 is TGTGCCAGCAGCCAAGAATGGTACGAGCAGTACTTC. It codes for CASSQEWYEQYF.

The chain has TRBV19 and TRBJ1-4, with D unclear. The V end lost 2 bases, the J end lost 10 bases, and 2 bases lay between the germline ends. The germline CDR1 and CDR2 sequences are LNHDA and SQIVND (reference sequence). The CDR3 contains 10 residues. CDR3 residues: CASSIIKLFF. CDR3 DNA: TGTGCCAGTAGTATAATAAAACTGTTTTTT.